This T cell receptor (beta chain) was identified in a study of tissue T cells after allogeneic stem cell transplantation. About the research overall: Patients with graft-versus-host disease had grafts: four unmodified, three CD34-selected and T-cell-depleted. Whole-study findings and limits: Across patients, clones rarely overlapped, yet motif clusters were shared tissue-specifically. Alloreactivity or antigen specificity of tissue TCRs was not determined; some clones might be host cells.

Measured with immunoSEQ multiplex PCR; TCRdb has only the in-frame clones, and not every one. This table has about 43,000 clones, roughly 92% appearing once. Germline trimming cut 7 bases from V and 7 bases from J; bases unmatched to any gene: 7. The CDR3 contains 13 residues. CDR1 MNHEY and CDR2 SVGAGI come from the germline V gene. With regard to this clone: The antigen is not known.

V usage is TRBV6-5 and J usage is TRBJ1-2, with 9 bases lining up with TRBD1. Material: blood, obtained before transplantation. This TCR came from a woman aged 35-75 years who later had graft-versus-host disease after an allogeneic stem cell transplant. This CDR3 is CASTGDRVGGYTF. As DNA, the CDR3 is TGTGCCAGCACCGGGGACAGGGTCGGTGGCTACACCTTC.